This T cell receptor beta chain was documented in a study of cytomegalovirus exposure and HLA in healthy donors. Whole-study findings and limits: Per a prior analysis, the majority of TCR beta V segments were productive roughly 90% or roughly 30% of the time.

The study ran its PCR with 60 Vbeta and 13 Jbeta primers. Produced via immunoSEQ multiplex PCR; TCRdb's table is partial and in-frame only. The data hold 100,000 to 150,000 clones, with roughly 77% observed a single time. Notes on this clone: Antigen specificity is unknown.

The length of the CDR3 is 14 residues. Germline V gene data show CDR1 as MGHRA and CDR2 as YSYEKL. V was pared by 2 bases and J by 2 bases, with 2 bases of the junction left unmatched. The chain joins TRBV4-1 to TRBJ1-2; TRBD1 matches at 7 bases. Material for sequencing was PBMCs. This receptor was identified in a man younger than 30 in good health and CMV-seronegative. This CDR3 is CASSQPTGNYGYTF. CDR3 coding DNA: TGCGCCAGCAGCCAACCGACAGGGAACTATGGCTACACCTTC.